The sequence of this TCR beta chain was determined in a study of blood T cell repertoires in COVID-19. Study as a whole: Italy, Spain and the United States were the sources of the convalescent and acute COVID-19 samples.

This clone was seen just once. TCRdb's table, derived via immunoSEQ multiplex PCR, lists solely in-frame clones and lacks some. Here the sample spans tens of thousands of clones, less than 85% being singletons. This sequence originates from a man between 60 and 75 years old with acute or convalescent COVID-19. Sequenced: peripheral blood.

The DNA for the CDR3 is TGTGCCACCAGCAGATCGAGGAGCGGGACCCGGAGGGATGAGCAGTTCTTC. Protein product: CATSRSRSGTRRDEQFF. V is TRBV15 and J is TRBJ2-1, with 7 positions matching TRBD2. This CDR3 has 17 residues. Germline CDR1 is LNHNV and CDR2 is YYDKDF (reference sequence). The V gene end was trimmed by 2 bases and the J gene end by 8 bases; junction bases not matched to a gene: 15.